The clone carrying this T cell receptor beta chain came up a few times. Locally advanced or metastatic urothelial carcinoma affected the patients. A total of 1 to 8 samples per patient were collected pretreatment and on-treatment. The data were produced by immunoSEQ multiplex PCR, yet TCRdb's version contains in-frame clones alone and is incomplete. The data show approximately 100,000 clones, with about 90% seen just once and 0.85% to 1% held by the top ten. These data come from a study of PD-L1 blockade in urothelial cancer. Overall study: Blood-derived samples held a median approximately 150,000 T cells.

Per the germline V gene, CDR1 is LNHDA and CDR2 is SQIVND (reference sequence). This CDR3 has 17 residues. V lost 6 bases, J lost 5 bases, and 16 bases stayed unmatched. The source was PBMCs, collected around atezolizumab (anti-PD-L1) treatment. The chain uses TRBV19 and TRBJ1-5; 7 nucleotides agree with TRBD1. The TCR was taken from a woman older than 75 with urothelial cancer. The chain's CDR3 is CASRDSGGSLGYQPQHF. The CDR3 nucleotides read TGTGCCAGTAGAGATTCAGGGGGTAGTTTGGGATATCAGCCCCAGCATTTT.